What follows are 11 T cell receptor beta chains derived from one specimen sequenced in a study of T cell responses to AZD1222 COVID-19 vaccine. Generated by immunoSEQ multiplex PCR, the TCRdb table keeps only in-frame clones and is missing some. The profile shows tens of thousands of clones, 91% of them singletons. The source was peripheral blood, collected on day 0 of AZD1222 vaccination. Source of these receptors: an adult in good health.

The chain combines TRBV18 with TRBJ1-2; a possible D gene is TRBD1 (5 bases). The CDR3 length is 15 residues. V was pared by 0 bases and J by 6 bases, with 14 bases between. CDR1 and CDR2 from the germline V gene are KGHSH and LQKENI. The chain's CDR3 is CASSPPGRDRHGYTF. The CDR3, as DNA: TGTGCCAGCTCACCACCAGGCAGGGATAGGCATGGCTACACCTTC.

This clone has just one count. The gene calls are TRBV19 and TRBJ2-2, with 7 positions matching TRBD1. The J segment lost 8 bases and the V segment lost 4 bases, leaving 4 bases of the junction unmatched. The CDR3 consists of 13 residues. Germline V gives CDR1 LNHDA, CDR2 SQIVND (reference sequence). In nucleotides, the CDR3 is TGTGCCAGTAGTACAAACAGGGGTGGGGAGCTGTTTTTT. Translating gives CASSTNRGGELFF.

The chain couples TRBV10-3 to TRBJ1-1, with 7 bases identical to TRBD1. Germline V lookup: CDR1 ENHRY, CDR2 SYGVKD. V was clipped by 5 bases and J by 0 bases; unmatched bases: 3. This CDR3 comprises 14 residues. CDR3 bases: TGTGCCATCAGTCGCACAGGGGTGAACACTGAAGCTTTCTTT. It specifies CAISRTGVNTEAFF.

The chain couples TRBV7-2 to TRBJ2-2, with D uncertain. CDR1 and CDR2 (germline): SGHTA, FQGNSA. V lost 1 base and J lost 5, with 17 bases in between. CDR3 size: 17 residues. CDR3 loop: CASSLEIASGPTGELFF. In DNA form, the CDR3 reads TGTGCCAGCAGCTTAGAAATTGCGTCGGGTCCTACCGGGGAGCTGTTTTTT. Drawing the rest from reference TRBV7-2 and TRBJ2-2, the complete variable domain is GAGVSQSPSNKVTEKGKDVELRCDPISGHTALYWYRQSLGQGLEFLIYFQGNSAPDKSGLPSDRFSAERTGGSVSTLTIQRTQQEDSAVYLCASSLEIASGPTGELFFGEGSRLTVL.

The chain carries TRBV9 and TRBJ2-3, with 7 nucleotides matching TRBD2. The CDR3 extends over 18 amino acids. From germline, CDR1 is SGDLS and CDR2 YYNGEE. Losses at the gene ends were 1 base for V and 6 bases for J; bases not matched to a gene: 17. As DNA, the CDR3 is TGTGCCAGCAGCGTAACACCGGGACTACCGTCGGGTTTGGATACGCAGTATTTT. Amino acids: CASSVTPGLPSGLDTQYF.

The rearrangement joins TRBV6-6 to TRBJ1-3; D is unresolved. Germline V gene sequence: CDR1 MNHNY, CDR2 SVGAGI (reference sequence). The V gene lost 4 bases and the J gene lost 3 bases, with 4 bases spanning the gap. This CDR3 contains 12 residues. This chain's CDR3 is CASSSDGNTIYF. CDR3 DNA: TGTGCCAGCAGTTCGGATGGAAACACCATATATTTT.

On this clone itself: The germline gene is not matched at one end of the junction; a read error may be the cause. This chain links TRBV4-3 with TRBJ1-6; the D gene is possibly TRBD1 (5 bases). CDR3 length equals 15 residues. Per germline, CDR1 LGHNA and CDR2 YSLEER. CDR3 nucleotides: TGCGCCGGCAGCCAAGAAGGTGGGGGATATTCACCCCTCCACTTT. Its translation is CAGSQEGGGYSPLHF.

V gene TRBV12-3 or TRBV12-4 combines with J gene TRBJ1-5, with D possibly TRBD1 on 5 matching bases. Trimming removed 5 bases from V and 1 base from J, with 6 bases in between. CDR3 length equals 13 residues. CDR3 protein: CASSRQSNQPQHF. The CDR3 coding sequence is TGTGCCAGCAGTAGACAGAGCAATCAGCCCCAGCATTTT.

CDR3 amino acids: CASSFGLARVVETQYF. CDR3 DNA: TGCGCCAGCAGCTTCGGACTAGCAAGGGTTGTAGAGACCCAGTACTTC. The V and J genes are TRBV5-1 and TRBJ2-5, with TRBD2 matching 8 bases. V was pared by 2 bases and J by 4 bases, with 10 bases of the junction left unmatched. Germline lookup yields CDR1 SGHRS and CDR2 YFSETQ. This CDR3 has 16 amino acids.

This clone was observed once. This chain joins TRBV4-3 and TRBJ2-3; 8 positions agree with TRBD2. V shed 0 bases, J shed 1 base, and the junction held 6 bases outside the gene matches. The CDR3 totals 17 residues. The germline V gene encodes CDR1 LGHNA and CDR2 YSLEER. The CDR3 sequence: CASSQDDRAGGTDTQYF. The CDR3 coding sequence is TGCGCCAGCAGCCAAGACGACCGAGCGGGGGGCACAGATACGCAGTATTTT.

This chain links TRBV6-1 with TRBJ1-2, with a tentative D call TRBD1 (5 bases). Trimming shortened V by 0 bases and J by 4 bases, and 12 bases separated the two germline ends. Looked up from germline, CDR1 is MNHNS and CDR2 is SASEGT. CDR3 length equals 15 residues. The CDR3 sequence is CASSEAGGSGYGYTF. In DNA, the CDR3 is TGTGCCAGCAGTGAAGCGGGGGGGAGCGGCTATGGCTACACCTTC.